This TCR beta chain was identified in a study of blood T cell repertoires in COVID-19. Study summary: Some COVID-19 samples were acute and others convalescent; all came from the United States, Italy and Spain. The cDNA or gDNA used as material had been derived from T cells, B-cell-depleted T cells, or PBMCs.

The CDR3 has 13 amino acids. Trimming took 6 bases from V and 4 from J; bases not matched to a gene: 2. Looked up from germline, CDR1 is LNHDA and CDR2 is SQIVND (reference sequence). Original analysis: Reference gene primer amplification yielded estimated nucleated cell counts. The table came from immunoSEQ multiplex PCR; TCRdb's copy has only in-frame clones and leaves some out. The V and J calls and the clone size are those of that table, but D and trimming were determined from the DNA. Of 85,000 to 95,000 clones listed, about 80% are singletons. The TCR was taken from a man between 65 and 80 years old with acute or convalescent COVID-19. Sequenced material: peripheral blood. V usage is TRBV19 and J usage is TRBJ2-2, with 7 bases lining up with TRBD1. The CDR3 protein is CASRGTATGELFF. CDR3 in DNA: TGTGCCAGTAGAGGGACAGCCACCGGGGAGCTGTTTTTT.